Listed below are T cell receptor beta chains from one sample, sequenced in a study of breast tumors, draining lymph nodes, adjacent tissues. TCRdb reprocessed the multiplex PCR reads with MiXCR, giving one entry per CDR3 protein. The sample includes about 270,000 distinct CDR3 sequences, 30% of them seen just once. Sample: axillary lymph node tissue. The receptors originated from a female donor with breast cancer. Some clones in this sample may be carry-over from other donors' samples. Both conserved end residues are part of each CDR3. The D gene is left open where the match is weak.

>.|TRBV6-4|TRBJ1-5
CASSRSQPQHF
>TRBD1|TRBV5-6|TRBJ1-4
CASSKTGGKEKLFF
>.|TRBV7-2|TRBJ2-7
CASSSSRSFSAEQYF
>.|TRBV7-3|TRBJ2-7
CASSFTTYEQYF
>TRBD1|TRBV27|TRBJ1-5
CASSKSPTGSNQPQHF
>TRBD1|TRBV11-3|TRBJ2-7
CASSYDRGHEQYF
>.|TRBV15|TRBJ1-4
CATSRDRVSELFF
>TRBD2|TRBV11-2|TRBJ2-2
CASSLDGRATTGGELFF
>.|TRBV5-6|TRBJ2-1
CASSLTSAREQFF
>.|TRBV20-1|TRBJ2-7
CSAGGSYEQYF